The rows below give T cell receptor beta chains drawn from one sample of a study of identical twins. TCRdb re-called the 5' RACE reads with MiXCR, one entry per CDR3 protein. The sample lists roughly 250,000 distinct CDR3 sequences; about 7.5% were seen once. This sample also appeared in a second study, on yellow fever vaccine responses in identical twins.

The material sequenced was CD8+ T cells sorted from blood. The receptors here all came from a woman between 18 and 29 years old in good health. Both conserved end residues are part of each CDR3. Each record gives: D gene, clone size, V gene, J gene, CDR3 DNA, CDR3 protein. The D gene is left open where the match is weak. Not all rows give a size; the values are once, few, many and, for expanded clones, a class.

D gene: TRBD2
clone size: few
V gene: TRBV28
J gene: TRBJ2-2
CDR3 DNA: TGTGCCAGCAGTTGGACACTAGCGGGTACCGGGGAGCTGTTTTTT
CDR3 protein: CASSWTLAGTGELFF

D gene: NA
clone size: many
V gene: TRBV6-6
J gene: TRBJ2-2
CDR3 DNA: TGTGCCAGCTCGGTGATCCTAGGGGAGCTGTTTTTT
CDR3 protein: CASSVILGELFF

D gene: NA
clone size: many
V gene: TRBV7-8
J gene: TRBJ2-5
CDR3 DNA: TGTGCCAGCAGCACCCCAGCGTTAACCCAAGAGACCCAGTACTTC
CDR3 protein: CASSTPALTQETQYF

D gene: NA
clone size: many
V gene: TRBV20-1
J gene: TRBJ2-1
CDR3 DNA: TGCAGTGCCTACACTAGTCCCAAGCAGTTCTTC
CDR3 protein: CSAYTSPKQFF

D gene: TRBD2
clone size: few
V gene: TRBV11-2
J gene: TRBJ2-7
CDR3 DNA: TGTGCCAGCAGCTTTAGTAGCGGGAGGGCCAAGTACGACTCTGGGCCAGTCGAGCAGTACTTC
CDR3 protein: CASSFSSGRAKYDSGPVEQYF

D gene: NA
clone size: few
V gene: TRBV27
J gene: TRBJ2-7
CDR3 DNA: TGTGCCAGCAGTCCCAGTAGCGCGGGAACCTACGAGCAGTACTTC
CDR3 protein: CASSPSSAGTYEQYF

D gene: NA
clone size: NA
V gene: TRBV27
J gene: TRBJ1-2
CDR3 DNA: TGTGCCAGCAGTTTATCAGCCATCTATGGCTACACCTTC
CDR3 protein: CASSLSAIYGYTF

D gene: TRBD2
clone size: few
V gene: TRBV4-1
J gene: TRBJ2-3
CDR3 DNA: TGCGCCAGCAGCCGAAACCTAGCGGGAGCGGCAGATACGCAGTATTTT
CDR3 protein: CASSRNLAGAADTQYF

D gene: NA
clone size: many
V gene: TRBV12-3/TRBV12-4
J gene: TRBJ2-5
CDR3 DNA: TGTGCCAGCAGTCTTACCCTCTCCGAGACCCAGTACTTC
CDR3 protein: CASSLTLSETQYF

D gene: NA
clone size: many
V gene: TRBV27
J gene: TRBJ1-1
CDR3 DNA: TGTGCCAGCAGGGACAAAGGGAGTCGTGGCACTGAAGCTTTCTTT
CDR3 protein: CASRDKGSRGTEAFF

D gene: TRBD2
clone size: many
V gene: TRBV24-1
J gene: TRBJ2-1
CDR3 DNA: TGTGCCACCAGTGATGAAGGACTAGCGGGAGGGGACAATGAGCAGTTCTTC
CDR3 protein: CATSDEGLAGGDNEQFF

D gene: NA
clone size: few
V gene: TRBV29-1
J gene: TRBJ2-7
CDR3 DNA: TGCAGCCCTGAGGAGGGGCAGGGGTCCTCTTTTCAATACGAGCAGTACTTC
CDR3 protein: CSPEEGQGSSFQYEQYF

D gene: TRBD1
clone size: few
V gene: TRBV28
J gene: TRBJ1-1
CDR3 DNA: TGTGCCAGCAGTTTGTGGGACAGGGTGGAGGGGAGCACTGAAGCTTTCTTT
CDR3 protein: CASSLWDRVEGSTEAFF

D gene: NA
clone size: many
V gene: TRBV6-5
J gene: TRBJ1-5
CDR3 DNA: TGTGCCAGCAGTTACGGAGTATACCAGCCCCAGCATTTT
CDR3 protein: CASSYGVYQPQHF

D gene: TRBD2
clone size: many
V gene: TRBV7-9
J gene: TRBJ2-1
CDR3 DNA: TGTGCCAGCAGCTCCGGCGGGGGATTCCATGAGCAGTTCTTC
CDR3 protein: CASSSGGGFHEQFF

D gene: TRBD1
clone size: many
V gene: TRBV2
J gene: TRBJ1-6
CDR3 DNA: TGTGCCAGCAGCCCAAACCGGGACAGGGATTCACCCCTCCACTTT
CDR3 protein: CASSPNRDRDSPLHF

D gene: TRBD2
clone size: few
V gene: TRBV20-1
J gene: TRBJ2-1
CDR3 DNA: TGCAGTGCTACTAGCGGGGGGGAAACATCCATTGAGCAGTTCTTC
CDR3 protein: CSATSGGETSIEQFF

D gene: NA
clone size: NA
V gene: TRBV29-1
J gene: TRBJ2-7
CDR3 DNA: TGCAGCGCACCACAACGGGACACGGGAATCTACGAGCAGTACTTC
CDR3 protein: CSAPQRDTGIYEQYF

D gene: TRBD2
clone size: few
V gene: TRBV10-3
J gene: TRBJ2-7
CDR3 DNA: TGTGCCATCAGTGGGACCGGGACTAGCGGCCCCTACGAGCAGTACTTC
CDR3 protein: CAISGTGTSGPYEQYF

D gene: NA
clone size: NA
V gene: TRBV15
J gene: TRBJ1-6
CDR3 DNA: TGTGCCACCAGCAGAGATGTGTTGGCCCTTGAGGAATCACCCCTCCACTTT
CDR3 protein: CATSRDVLALEESPLHF

D gene: NA
clone size: NA
V gene: TRBV27
J gene: TRBJ1-1
CDR3 DNA: TGTGCCAGCAGTCCAGGACAGACAGCTGGAGCTTTCTTT
CDR3 protein: CASSPGQTAGAFF

D gene: NA
clone size: NA
V gene: TRBV24-1
J gene: TRBJ2-5
CDR3 DNA: TGTGCCACCAGTGATTTATACCAAGAGACCCAGTACTTC
CDR3 protein: CATSDLYQETQYF

D gene: NA
clone size: many
V gene: TRBV14
J gene: TRBJ2-3
CDR3 DNA: TGTGCCAGCAGCCAAGTTACTAGAGGAGCAGATACGCAGTATTTT
CDR3 protein: CASSQVTRGADTQYF

D gene: NA
clone size: many
V gene: TRBV20-1
J gene: TRBJ2-3
CDR3 DNA: TGCAGTGCTAAGGATCGGCCGGAACCACAGGATACGCAGTATTTT
CDR3 protein: CSAKDRPEPQDTQYF

D gene: TRBD1
clone size: NA
V gene: TRBV28
J gene: TRBJ2-1
CDR3 DNA: TGTGCCAGCAGTCTTTCCACAGGGGCCTTGGCCTACAATGAGCAGTTCTTC
CDR3 protein: CASSLSTGALAYNEQFF

D gene: NA
clone size: many
V gene: TRBV7-9
J gene: TRBJ2-5
CDR3 DNA: TGTGCCAGCAGCTTAGCGGGAGCAGGGGAGACCCAGTACTTC
CDR3 protein: CASSLAGAGETQYF

D gene: TRBD2
clone size: NA
V gene: TRBV7-9
J gene: TRBJ2-3
CDR3 DNA: TGTGCCAGCAGCCCCCAGCGGGGGCAGGGTACAGATACGCAGTATTTT
CDR3 protein: CASSPQRGQGTDTQYF

D gene: NA
clone size: few
V gene: TRBV9
J gene: TRBJ1-1
CDR3 DNA: TGTGCCAGCAGCGTAGTTCAGGGGAGAGGCACTGAAGCTTTCTTT
CDR3 protein: CASSVVQGRGTEAFF

D gene: TRBD2
clone size: many
V gene: TRBV5-1
J gene: TRBJ2-1
CDR3 DNA: TGCGCCAGCAGCTTGGAAATAGCGGGAGTCATCCCAGGGGATGAGCAGTTCTTC
CDR3 protein: CASSLEIAGVIPGDEQFF

D gene: TRBD2
clone size: few
V gene: TRBV2
J gene: TRBJ2-5
CDR3 DNA: TGTGCCAGCAGTCCCCGTGGGAGGGATGAGACCCAGTACTTC
CDR3 protein: CASSPRGRDETQYF

D gene: TRBD2
clone size: few
V gene: TRBV3-1
J gene: TRBJ2-5
CDR3 DNA: TGTGCCAGCAGCCAAGATGGCGGTAGCGGGGGGGGACGGACAGAGACCCAGTACTTC
CDR3 protein: CASSQDGGSGGGRTETQYF

D gene: NA
clone size: NA
V gene: TRBV28
J gene: TRBJ2-2
CDR3 DNA: TGTGCCAGCAGTTTAGGGGGGACCGGCGGGGAGCTGTTTTTT
CDR3 protein: CASSLGGTGGELFF